The 21 T cell receptor beta chains below were found in one sample sequenced in a study of blood T cells in healthy people across ages. PCR was performed a second time for about 7 to 11 cycles using a sample-barcoded 5' primer and a J-beta primer mix. TCRdb passed the 5' RACE reads through MiXCR, listing each CDR3 protein once. The repertoire includes 1.5 million to 2 million distinct CDR3 sequences, about 35% of them detected once, and about 11% sits in the top ten. Sequenced material: blood. The origin of the receptors is a woman aged 25 to 39 in good health.

The chain is built from TRBV7-3 and TRBJ2-5, with D unresolved. Trimming left V 4 bases short and J 9 bases short, with 15 bases between. The CDR3 spans 13 residues. Germline V gene data show CDR1 as SGHTA and CDR2 as FQGTGA. Here the CDR3 reads CASSSNLVGPQYF. As DNA, the CDR3 is TGTGCCAGCAGCTCCAACCTGGTTGGGCCCCAGTACTTC.

This clonotype has more than one count but fewer than ten. The rearrangement joins TRBV7-9 to TRBJ2-7, with 8 bases identical to TRBD1. V lost 5 bases, J lost 4 bases, and 13 bases stayed unmatched. Germline-derived CDR1 and CDR2 are SEHNR and FQNEAQ (reference sequence). The CDR3 runs to 16 residues. The CDR3 nucleotides are TGTGCCAGCAGCCTTAGGGGGGCAGGGGGCGAATACGAGCAGTACTTC. Translated, it gives CASSLRGAGGEYEQYF.

The V gene is TRBV30, the J gene TRBJ1-2, with TRBD1 matching over 12 bases. Per the germline V gene, CDR1 is GTSNPN and CDR2 is SVGIG (reference sequence). V lost 8 bases and J lost 7; bases outside the gene matches: 11. This CDR3 has 14 amino acids. CDR3 nucleotides: TGTGCCGAGGAGGGGGACAGGGGGCACTGTGGCTACACCTTC. This codes for CAEEGDRGHCGYTF.

The rearrangement uses TRBV12-3 or TRBV12-4 and TRBJ1-6; 10 nucleotides line up with TRBD1. With V trimmed by 1 base and J by 10 bases, 7 bases remained unmatched. The CDR3 has 16 residues. In nucleotides, the CDR3 is TGTGCCAGCAGTTTAGTACCCGGACAGGGGGAGTCACCCCTCCACTTT. The encoded protein is CASSLVPGQGESPLHF.

Only a few counts were recorded for this clonotype. V and J are TRBV6-5 and TRBJ2-3, with 13 nucleotides matching TRBD2. The V gene's germline CDR1 is MNHEY and CDR2 SVGAGI. V trimming: 6 bases; J trimming: 4 bases; junction bases outside the gene matches: 7. CDR3 length equals 16 residues. The CDR3 is CASSIGLAGDSDTQYF. The CDR3 DNA sequence: TGTGCCAGCAGCATCGGACTAGCGGGAGATTCAGATACGCAGTATTTT.

This clonotype has only a few counts. V usage is TRBV27 and J usage is TRBJ2-3; no definite D call. CDR1 and CDR2 from the germline V gene are MNHEY and SMNVEV (reference sequence). V was cut by 1 base and J by 2 bases, with 10 bases left in between. The CDR3 is 15 residues long. CDR3 nucleotides: TGTGCCAGCAGTTTATGGAACAGACTCACAGATACGCAGTATTTT. Residues: CASSLWNRLTDTQYF.

The sample holds a few counts of this clonotype. The chain combines TRBV6-1 with TRBJ2-1; the match to TRBD1 covers 7 bases. Trimming took 6 bases from V and 2 from J; bases not matched to a gene: 7. This CDR3 comprises 15 residues. From germline, CDR1 is MNHNS and CDR2 SASEGT. The CDR3 protein is CASRASQGAYNEQFF. The CDR3 nucleotides are TGTGCCAGCAGGGCGAGCCAGGGGGCCTACAATGAGCAGTTCTTC.

The chain couples TRBV20-1 to TRBJ2-3, with 12 positions matching TRBD2. This CDR3 is 18 amino acids long. The V gene end was trimmed by 0 bases and the J gene end by 4 bases; junction bases not matched to a gene: 11. The germline gives CDR1 DFQATT, CDR2 SNEGSKA (reference sequence). Here the CDR3 DNA reads TGCAGTGCTAGAGATACCCCCACGACTAGCGGGAGCGCAGATACGCAGTATTTT. As protein: CSARDTPTTSGSADTQYF.

V gene TRBV30 combines with J gene TRBJ2-1, with D perhaps TRBD2 (6 bases). This CDR3 is 11 amino acids long. Germline CDR1 is GTSNPN and CDR2 is SVGIG (reference sequence). DNA of the CDR3: TGTACCTCAAGAGAAGCGGGTGAGCAGTTCTTC. This translates into CTSREAGEQFF.

This clonotype occurred many times. This chain connects TRBV4-1 to TRBJ2-3; possibly TRBD2 for D (5 bases). The CDR3 totals 15 residues. V was clipped by 4 bases and J by 4 bases, with 15 bases between them. Germline V gives CDR1 MGHRA, CDR2 YSYEKL. CDR3 region: CASSPAGVGADTQYF. In DNA, the CDR3 is TGCGCCAGCAGCCCCGCGGGCGTCGGAGCAGATACGCAGTATTTT.

This clonotype appeared many times. The chain links TRBV6-6 to TRBJ2-1, with TRBD1 matching over 7 bases. V was pared by 0 bases and J by 0 bases, with 5 bases of the junction left unmatched. The CDR3 loop spans 17 amino acids. CDR1 and CDR2 (germline): MNHNY, SVGAGI (reference sequence). CDR3 coding DNA: TGTGCCAGCAGTTACTCGAAAGGGGGCAGCTCCTACAATGAGCAGTTCTTC. It codes for CASSYSKGGSSYNEQFF.

This sequence joins TRBV6-1 and TRBJ2-5, with D tentatively TRBD1 or TRBD2 (6 bases each). CDR3 length: 14 residues. The V and J ends lost 7 bases and 5 bases respectively, with 17 bases between them. Germline assignment: CDR1 MNHNS and CDR2 SASEGT. CDR3 sequence reads: CASTPVGGWETQYF. CDR3 nucleotide sequence: TGTGCCAGCACCCCCGTGGGGGGCTGGGAGACCCAGTACTTC.

The rearrangement uses TRBV25-1 and TRBJ1-1, with D unresolved. Germline CDR1 and CDR2: MGHDK and SYGVNS. CDR3 length: 13 residues. V dropped 6 bases and J dropped 0 bases, with 8 bases sitting between them. The CDR3 loop reads CASRELVNTEAFF. As DNA, the CDR3 is TGTGCCAGCAGGGAGTTGGTGAACACTGAAGCTTTCTTT.

This chain connects TRBV28 to TRBJ2-7, with 7 bases matching TRBD1. Germline CDR1 is MDHEN and CDR2 is SYDVKM. This CDR3 comprises 14 residues. V lost 2 bases, J lost 6 bases, and 7 bases stayed unmatched. This CDR3 is CASSLHRGSAEQYF. DNA for the CDR3: TGTGCCAGCAGTTTACACAGGGGATCGGCCGAGCAGTACTTC.

This clonotype has at least ten counts. The rearrangement links TRBV27 to TRBJ2-2, with D perhaps matching TRBD1 (5 bases). V was shortened by 1 base and J by 6 bases, with 18 bases between the two germline ends. Germline V CDR1 and CDR2: MNHEY, SMNVEV (reference sequence). The CDR3 runs to 17 residues. The CDR3 DNA is TGTGCCAGCAGTTTATTACCCCTGTCCAGGGCGGCCGGGGAGCTGTTTTTT. As protein: CASSLLPLSRAAGELFF.

The chain uses TRBV11-1 and TRBJ2-2, with a possible D match to TRBD2 (5 bases). Deletions cut 1 base from V and 2 bases from J, with 8 bases between. Per germline, CDR1 SGHAT and CDR2 FQDESV (reference sequence). There are 15 residues in the CDR3. The CDR3 here is CASSLGPSNTGELFF. In DNA form, the CDR3 reads TGTGCCAGCAGCTTAGGTCCTAGCAACACCGGGGAGCTGTTTTTT.

This clonotype was detected once. This rearrangement joins TRBV30 to TRBJ1-1; D unclear. V lost 8 bases and J lost 4, with 14 bases in between. There are 12 residues in the CDR3. Germline V lookup: CDR1 GTSNPN, CDR2 SVGIG (reference sequence). DNA of the CDR3: TGTGCCGACCAGTGGATGACCACTGAAGCTTTCTTT. Protein product: CADQWMTTEAFF.

The V gene is TRBV30, the J gene TRBJ1-2; D call uncertain. The germline V gene encodes CDR1 GTSNPN and CDR2 SVGIG (reference sequence). V was clipped by 0 bases and J by 5 bases, with 4 bases between them. The CDR3 contains 11 residues. In DNA form, the CDR3 reads TGTGCCTGGAGTGTCCTATATGGCTACACCTTC. It encodes CAWSVLYGYTF.

The table lists this clonotype with a few counts. Germline is not matched at one junction end, which may reflect a read error. CDR3 nucleotide sequence: TGTGCCAGCAGTCCCTCTCTCGGACCCAAGCCCTATGAGCAGTACTTC. Amino acid sequence: CASSPSLGPKPYEQYF. This sequence joins TRBV27 and TRBJ2-7; D not resolved. The CDR3 is made up of 16 amino acids. Germline CDR1 reads MNHEY; CDR2 reads SMNVEV (reference sequence).

The chain uses TRBV6-5 and TRBJ2-2; a possible D gene is TRBD2 (7 bases). V was clipped by 1 base and J by 5 bases, with 11 bases between them. The germline CDR1 and CDR2 sequences are MNHEY and SVGAGI. The CDR3 is 15 amino acids. The CDR3 DNA reads TGTGCCAGCAGTTACTTAGGGGGGGGAACCGGGGAGCTGTTTTTT. Protein product: CASSYLGGGTGELFF.

This clonotype was detected once. The chain uses TRBV7-9 and TRBJ2-1, with 10 bases aligning to TRBD2. The CDR3 length is 16 residues. The V and J ends lost 4 bases and 2 bases, in that order; junction bases with no gene match: 5. Germline V gene sequence: CDR1 SEHNR, CDR2 FQNEAQ (reference sequence). The CDR3 DNA sequence: TGTGCCAGCAGCTCGGGACTAGCGACTACCTACAATGAGCAGTTCTTC. Protein: CASSSGLATTYNEQFF. Variable domain in full (rest from reference TRBV7-9 and TRBJ2-1): DTGVSQNPRHKITKRGQNVTFRCDPISEHNRLYWYRQTLGQGPEFLTYFQNEAQLEKSRLLSDRFSAERPKGSFSTLEIQRTEQGDSAMYLCASSSGLATTYNEQFFGPGTRLTVL.